These 7 T cell receptor beta chains came from one sample sequenced in a study of GPR56 and killer-like receptors on CD4 memory cells. Sorting by FACS used killer cell lectin-like receptor and GPR56 expression to define five CD4+ populations. TCRdb reprocessed the reads, with one entry per CDR3 protein and no DNA. In all, the sample yields almost 3,000 distinct CDR3 sequences. Material: memory CD4+ T cells from blood. The receptors shown here come from a human donor in good health.

The chain is built from TRBV5-6 and TRBJ2-3; TCRdb picks TRBD1, but there is no DNA to check that call. Germline V lookup: CDR1 SGHDT, CDR2 YYEEEE. The CDR3 extends over 16 amino acids. The CDR3 loop is CASSFEQGAGTDTQYF.

According to its frequency, this clonotype is medium-sized. V is TRBV6-2 or TRBV6-3 and J is TRBJ2-5. The CDR3 has 12 residues. In germline, CDR1 is MNHEY, CDR2 SVGEGT. This CDR3 reads CASSSRQETQYF.

This clonotype ranks as medium-sized in terms of frequency. The chain has TRBV7-2 and TRBJ1-2; TCRdb's D gene call, TRBD1, goes unchecked for lack of DNA. CDR1 is SGHTA and CDR2 is FQGNSA in the germline V gene. This CDR3 contains 15 residues. Here the CDR3 reads CASSRQGASNYGYTF. Full variable domain (missing parts from reference TRBV7-2 and TRBJ1-2): GAGVSQSPSNKVTEKGKDVELRCDPISGHTALYWYRQSLGQGLEFLIYFQGNSAPDKSGLPSDRFSAERTGGSVSTLTIQRTQQEDSAVYLCASSRQGASNYGYTFGSGTRLTVV.

This sequence joins TRBV25-1 and TRBJ2-5; TCRdb proposes TRBD2, but this gene call is untestable without DNA. The CDR3 extends over 18 amino acids. Germline V gene data show CDR1 as MGHDK and CDR2 as SYGVNS. The CDR3: CASSETSGGRRTGPTQYF.

This clonotype is classed as large by frequency. CDR3 protein: CASSMRGRGQFF. The chain is built from TRBV19 and TRBJ2-1; TCRdb names TRBD1, which stays unverified in the absence of DNA. The CDR3 is made up of 12 amino acids. Germline V CDR1 and CDR2: LNHDA, SQIVND (reference sequence).

In terms of frequency, this clonotype is large. The V call is TRBV19, the J call TRBJ1-6. The CDR3 covers 14 residues. Germline CDR1 reads LNHDA; CDR2 reads SQIVND (reference sequence). The CDR3 spells CASSIRQGYSPLHF. The full variable domain, with the rest looked up from reference TRBV19 and TRBJ1-6, is DGGITQSPKYLFRKEGQNVTLSCEQNLNHDAMYWYRQDPGQGLRLIYYSQIVNDFQKGDIAEGYSVSREKKESFPLTVTSAQKNPTAFYLCASSIRQGYSPLHFGNGTRLTVT.

The chain couples TRBV20-1 to TRBJ1-5. Germline loops: CDR1 DFQATT, CDR2 SNEGSKA (reference sequence). The CDR3 extends over 15 amino acids. This CDR3 reads CSASRTTGSNQPQHF.